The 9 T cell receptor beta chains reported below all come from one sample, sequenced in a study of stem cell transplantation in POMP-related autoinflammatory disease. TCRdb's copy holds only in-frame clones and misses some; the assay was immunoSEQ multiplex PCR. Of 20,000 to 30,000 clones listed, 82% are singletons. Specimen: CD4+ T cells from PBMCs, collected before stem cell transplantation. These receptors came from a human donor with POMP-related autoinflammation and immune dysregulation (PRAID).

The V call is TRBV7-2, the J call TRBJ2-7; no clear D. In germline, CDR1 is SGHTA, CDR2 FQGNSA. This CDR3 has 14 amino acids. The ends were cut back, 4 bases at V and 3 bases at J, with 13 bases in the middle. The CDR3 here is CASSWGSLLYEQYF. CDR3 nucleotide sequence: TGTGCCAGCAGCTGGGGTTCACTGCTCTACGAGCAGTACTTC.

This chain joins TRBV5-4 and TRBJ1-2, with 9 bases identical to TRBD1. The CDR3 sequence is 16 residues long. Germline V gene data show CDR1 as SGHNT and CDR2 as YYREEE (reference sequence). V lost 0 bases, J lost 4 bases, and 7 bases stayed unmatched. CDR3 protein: CASSLVQDRGLYGYTF. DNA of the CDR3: TGTGCCAGCAGCTTGGTTCAGGACAGGGGCCTCTATGGCTACACCTTC.

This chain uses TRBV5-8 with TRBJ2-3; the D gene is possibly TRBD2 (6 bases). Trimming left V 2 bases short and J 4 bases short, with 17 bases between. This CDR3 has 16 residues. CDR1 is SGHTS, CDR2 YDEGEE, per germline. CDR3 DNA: TGTGCCAGCAGCTTCGGAGCAGGGAGGCTGGCAGATACGCAGTATTTT. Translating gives CASSFGAGRLADTQYF.

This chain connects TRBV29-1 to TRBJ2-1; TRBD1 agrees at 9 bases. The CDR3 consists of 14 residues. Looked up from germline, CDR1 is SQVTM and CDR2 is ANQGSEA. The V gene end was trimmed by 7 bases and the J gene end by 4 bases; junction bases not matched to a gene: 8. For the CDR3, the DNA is TGCAGCGCCCAACGAGGGACAGGGTACAATGAGCAGTTCTTC. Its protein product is CSAQRGTGYNEQFF.

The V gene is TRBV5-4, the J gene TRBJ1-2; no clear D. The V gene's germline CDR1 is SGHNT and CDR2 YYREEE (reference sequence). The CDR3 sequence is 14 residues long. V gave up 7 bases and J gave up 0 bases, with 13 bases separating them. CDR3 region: CASGTGSSNYGYTF. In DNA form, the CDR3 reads TGTGCCAGCGGAACCGGGAGCTCTAACTATGGCTACACCTTC. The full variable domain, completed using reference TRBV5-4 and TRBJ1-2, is ETGVTQSPTHLIKTRGQQVTLRCSSQSGHNTVSWYQQALGQGPQFIFQYYREEENGRGNFPPRFSGLQFPNYSSELNVNALELDDSALYLCASGTGSSNYGYTFGSGTRLTVV.

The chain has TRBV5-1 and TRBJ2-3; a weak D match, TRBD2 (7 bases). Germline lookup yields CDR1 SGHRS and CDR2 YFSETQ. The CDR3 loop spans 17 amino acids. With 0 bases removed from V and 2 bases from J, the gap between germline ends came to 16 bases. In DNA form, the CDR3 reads TGCGCCAGCAGCTTGGCCTTCGGTGGGGGGGCCACAGATACGCAGTATTTT. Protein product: CASSLAFGGGATDTQYF.

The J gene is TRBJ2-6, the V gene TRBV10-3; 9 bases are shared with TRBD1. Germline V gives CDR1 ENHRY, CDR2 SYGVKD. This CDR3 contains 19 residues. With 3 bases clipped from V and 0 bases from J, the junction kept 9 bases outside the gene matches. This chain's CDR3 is CAISDPDRGRGSGANVLTF. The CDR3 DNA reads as TGTGCCATCAGTGACCCGGACAGGGGCCGGGGCTCTGGGGCCAACGTCCTGACTTTC.

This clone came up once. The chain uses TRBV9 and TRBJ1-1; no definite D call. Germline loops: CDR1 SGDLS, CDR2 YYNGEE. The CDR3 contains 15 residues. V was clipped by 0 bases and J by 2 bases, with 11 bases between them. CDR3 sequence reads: CASSVVPSANTEAFF. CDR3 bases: TGTGCCAGCAGCGTAGTCCCCTCCGCAAACACTGAAGCTTTCTTT.

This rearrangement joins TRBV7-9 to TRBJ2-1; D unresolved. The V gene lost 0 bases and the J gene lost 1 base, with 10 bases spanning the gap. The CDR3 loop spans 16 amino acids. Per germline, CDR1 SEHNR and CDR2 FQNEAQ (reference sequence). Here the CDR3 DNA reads TGTGCCAGCAGCTTAGCGCGACGGCCATCCTACAATGAGCAGTTCTTC. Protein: CASSLARRPSYNEQFF.